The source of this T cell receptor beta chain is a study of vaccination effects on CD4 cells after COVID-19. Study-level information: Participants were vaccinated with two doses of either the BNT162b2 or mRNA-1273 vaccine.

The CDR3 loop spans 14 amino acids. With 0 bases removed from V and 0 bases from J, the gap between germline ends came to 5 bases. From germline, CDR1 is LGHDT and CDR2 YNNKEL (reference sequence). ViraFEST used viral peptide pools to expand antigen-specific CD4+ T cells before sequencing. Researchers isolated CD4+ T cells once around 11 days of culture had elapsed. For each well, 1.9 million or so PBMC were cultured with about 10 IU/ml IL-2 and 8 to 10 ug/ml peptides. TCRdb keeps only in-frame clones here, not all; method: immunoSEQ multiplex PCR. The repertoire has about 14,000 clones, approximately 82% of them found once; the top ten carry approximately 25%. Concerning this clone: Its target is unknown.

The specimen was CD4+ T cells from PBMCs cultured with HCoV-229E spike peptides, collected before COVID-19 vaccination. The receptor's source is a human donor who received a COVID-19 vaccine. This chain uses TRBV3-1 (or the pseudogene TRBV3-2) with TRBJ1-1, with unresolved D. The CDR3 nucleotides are TGTGCCAGCAGCCAAGACAGTTTGAACACTGAAGCTTTCTTT. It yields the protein CASSQDSLNTEAFF.